This T cell receptor (beta chain) was documented in a study of T cell clonotyping in hematopoietic cell transplantation. The study, taken as a whole, reports: After transplant, recipient diversity fell while pathologically expanded clonotypes grew through day 180. Broader posttransplant TCR repertoire diversity was predicted by graft donor and pretransplant recipient Inverse Simpson Index values. No sorting was done, leaving CD4 and CD8 contributions mixed. Few recipient clonotypes overlapped donors; over 95% were de novo at given depth.

Here immunoSEQ multiplex PCR was the method, and the copy in TCRdb shows in-frame clones only, minus some. This table has 7,000 to 8,500 clones, 88% appearing once. The V segment lost 4 bases and the J segment 6 bases; nucleotides outside the gene matches: 6. The CDR3 consists of 15 residues. The germline V gene has CDR1 MDHEN and CDR2 SYDVKM. Concerning this clone: Antigen unknown.

The sequencing here drew on PBMCs, taken 100 days after allogeneic stem cell transplant. The clonotype comes from a male patient aged 18-29 years who had an allogeneic stem cell transplant from a related donor, so the T cells may come from the graft donor. Some clones in this sample may be carry-over from other donors' samples. V is TRBV28 and J is TRBJ1-6; TRBD1 matches at 7 bases. The CDR3 sequence is CASSYRDRPNSPLHF. The DNA for the CDR3 is TGTGCCAGCAGTTACAGGGACAGACCTAATTCACCCCTCCACTTT.